This T cell receptor (beta chain) is from a study of radiotherapy plus CTLA-4 blockade in lung cancer. Overall study: Objective response rate was 18%; disease control rate, less than 40%.

General study findings and limits: TCR clones originating in tumors grew in number in blood after radiotherapy plus ipilimumab.

Measured with immunoSEQ multiplex PCR; TCRdb has only the in-frame clones, and not every one. Altogether about 57,000 clones are present, approximately 79% being singletons, with the ten largest covering roughly 17%. CDR1 is LNHNV and CDR2 is YYDKDF in the germline V gene (reference sequence). V shed 3 bases and J 3 bases; nucleotides not matched to a gene: 0. The CDR3 is 14 amino acids. As for this clone: Its specificity is not known.

V and J are TRBV15 and TRBJ1-4; 8 bases map to TRBD1. The input for sequencing was peripheral blood, taken from a patient treated with radiotherapy plus ipilimumab. This TCR was sampled from a human donor with non-small cell lung cancer who had a complete response to radiotherapy plus ipilimumab. DNA of the CDR3: TGTGCCACCAGCAGGGACAGGGCTAATGAAAAACTGTTTTTT. It is translated as CATSRDRANEKLFF.